The present entry profiles one T cell receptor (beta chain) with its context. Produced via immunoSEQ multiplex PCR; TCRdb's table is partial and in-frame only. The table records 6,000 or so clones, roughly 80% of them present only once. The entry originates in a study of T cell clones after liver transplantation. Study background: TCRbeta sequencing after a pre-transplant mixed lymphocyte reaction identified graft-donor-reactive clones, later tracked in post-transplant blood. Three of the eight recipients were HCV-positive; the rest had non-autoimmune, non-viral transplant indications.

Germline lookup yields CDR1 MRHNA and CDR2 SNTAGT. This CDR3 region has 13 residues. Trimming shortened V by 4 bases and J by 4 bases, and 7 bases separated the two germline ends. The receptor comes from a human donor who received a liver transplant. J is TRBJ2-2 and V is TRBV6-4; D is perhaps TRBD2 (5 bases). Material: CD8+ T cells from blood, obtained before liver transplant. CDR3 DNA: TGTGCCAGCAGTGGAAGCGGCACCGGGGAGCTGTTTTTT. Residues: CASSGSGTGELFF.